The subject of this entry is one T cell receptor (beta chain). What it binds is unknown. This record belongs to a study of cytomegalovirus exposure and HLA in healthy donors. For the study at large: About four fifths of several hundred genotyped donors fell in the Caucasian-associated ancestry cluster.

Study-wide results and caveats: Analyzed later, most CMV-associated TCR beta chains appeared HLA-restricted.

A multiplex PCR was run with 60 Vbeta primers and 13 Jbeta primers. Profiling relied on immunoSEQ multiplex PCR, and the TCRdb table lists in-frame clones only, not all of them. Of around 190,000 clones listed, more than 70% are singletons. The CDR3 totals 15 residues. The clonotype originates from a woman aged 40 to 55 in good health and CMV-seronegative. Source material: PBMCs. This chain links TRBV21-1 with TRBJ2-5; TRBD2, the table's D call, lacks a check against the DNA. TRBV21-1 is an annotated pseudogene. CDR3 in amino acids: CASSHRGLEGETQYF. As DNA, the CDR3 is TGTGCCAGCAGCCACCGGGGACTAGAGGGAGAGACCCAGTACTTC.